This T cell receptor beta chain was sequenced for a study of radiotherapy plus CTLA-4 blockade in lung cancer. Study details: Objective responses emerged in 15% to 20% of patients, and 30% to 40% attained disease control. Regarding the study as a whole: Clones of tumor-derived TCRs expanded in blood after radiotherapy plus ipilimumab. The best prediction of response reportedly came from early blood T cell clone dynamics, with interferon-beta.

With regard to this clone: The antigen remains undetermined.

The study treated chemo-refractory metastatic non-small-cell lung cancer patients with focal radiation plus ipilimumab CTLA-4 blockade. The table came from immunoSEQ multiplex PCR; TCRdb's copy has only in-frame clones and leaves some out. The table lists 50,000 to 65,000 clones, 75% to 80% of them singletons. This clonotype was sampled from a human donor with non-small cell lung cancer whose response to radiotherapy plus ipilimumab could not be evaluated. The starting material was peripheral blood, obtained from a patient treated with radiotherapy plus ipilimumab.

The CDR3 sequence is CASSLGGAGNQPQHF. CDR3 sequence (DNA): TGTGCCAGCAGCTTAGGTGGGGCTGGCAATCAGCCCCAGCATTTT. The V call is TRBV7-2, the J call TRBJ1-5; D perhaps matches TRBD1 (5 bases). The CDR3 contains 15 residues. Trimming took 1 base from V and 2 from J, leaving 9 bases between them. Per germline, CDR1 SGHTA and CDR2 FQGNSA. Full variable domain (remainder filled in from reference TRBV7-2 and TRBJ1-5): GAGVSQSPSNKVTEKGKDVELRCDPISGHTALYWYRQSLGQGLEFLIYFQGNSAPDKSGLPSDRFSAERTGGSVSTLTIQRTQQEDSAVYLCASSLGGAGNQPQHFGDGTRLSIL.